The next 8 T cell receptor beta chains were all read from a single sample in a study of blood T cell repertoires in COVID-19 (TCRdb year 2020). Preparation of the library involved the immunoSEQ multiplex PCR assay. This is the immuneACCESS table as TCRdb keeps it, with only in-frame sequences that have V and J called. A part of the clones is gone; compared with another copy, unresolved V genes explain less than half, and the rest is unexplained. This sample comprises 180,000 or so clones, over 75% of them detected only once. The ten largest clonotypes hold approximately 11% of the sample. The specimen sequenced was peripheral blood. The receptors were sampled from a human donor with active or convalescent COVID-19. The donor label of this sample is uncertain.

The chain links TRBV18 to TRBJ1-2; TRBD1 agrees at 7 bases. The J segment lost 3 bases and the V segment lost 1 base, leaving 5 bases of the junction unmatched. CDR3 length: 15 amino acids. CDR1 is KGHSH, CDR2 LQKENI, per germline. The chain's CDR3 is CASSPLGGGDYGYTF. CDR3 nucleotides: TGTGCCAGCTCACCACTAGGGGGCGGCGACTATGGCTACACCTTC.

This rearrangement joins TRBV5-4 to TRBJ1-1, with a weak D call TRBD1 (5 bases). Germline assignment: CDR1 SGHNT and CDR2 YYREEE (reference sequence). The CDR3 runs 15 residues. Trimming left V 3 bases short and J 5 bases short, with 17 bases between. The CDR3 is CASSSRWGPSTEAFF. CDR3 bases: TGTGCCAGCAGCTCCCGGTGGGGCCCGAGTACTGAAGCTTTCTTT. Drawing the rest from reference TRBV5-4 and TRBJ1-1, the complete variable domain is ETGVTQSPTHLIKTRGQQVTLRCSSQSGHNTVSWYQQALGQGPQFIFQYYREEENGRGNFPPRFSGLQFPNYSSELNVNALELDDSALYLCASSSRWGPSTEAFFGQGTRLTVV.

The gene calls are TRBV18 and TRBJ1-4, with 10 bases matching TRBD1. Germline V CDR1 and CDR2: KGHSH, LQKENI. The CDR3 spans 16 residues. The trim removed 6 bases at V and 4 bases at J, leaving 8 bases unmatched. The CDR3, as DNA: TGTGCCAGCTCGCTCGACAGGGGGCTTCTTAATGAAAAACTGTTTTTT. Its translation is CASSLDRGLLNEKLFF.

The chain combines TRBV2 with TRBJ2-3; 9 bases align to TRBD1. This CDR3 comprises 17 residues. With 4 bases clipped from V and 1 base from J, the junction kept 9 bases outside the gene matches. Germline CDR1 and CDR2: SNHLY and FYNNEI. The CDR3 loop reads CASSVERGTGRTDTQYF. CDR3 DNA sequence: TGTGCCAGCAGTGTTGAGAGAGGGACAGGGCGCACAGATACGCAGTATTTT.

The rearrangement links TRBV11-2 to TRBJ1-6; TRBD1 might be the D (5 bases). Trimming took 4 bases from V and 3 from J, leaving 16 bases between them. Germline V gene sequence: CDR1 SGHAT, CDR2 FQNNGV. This CDR3 region has 17 residues. The CDR3 sequence: CASSSSPGEVYNSPLHF. The DNA for the CDR3 is TGTGCCAGCAGCTCTTCCCCGGGGGAGGTCTATAATTCACCCCTCCACTTT. The entire variable domain, with the rest obtained from reference TRBV11-2 and TRBJ1-6, is as follows: EAGVAQSPRYKIIEKRQSVAFWCNPISGHATLYWYQQILGQGPKLLIQFQNNGVVDDSQLPKDRFSAERLKGVDSTLKIQPAKLEDSAVYLCASSSSPGEVYNSPLHFGNGTRLTVT.

Concerning this clone: The sample carries other DNA sequences with the same CDR3. V gene TRBV11-2 combines with J gene TRBJ1-1, with TRBD1 identical over 7 bases. The CDR3 loop spans 15 amino acids. CDR1 and CDR2 (germline): SGHAT, FQNNGV. J lost 3 bases, V lost 1 base, and 5 bases had no gene match. CDR3 protein: CASSLVRGGYTEAFF. In DNA form, the CDR3 reads TGTGCCAGCAGCTTAGTTCGAGGGGGCTACACTGAAGCTTTCTTT.

In its sample, this clone was seen a few times. The chain has TRBV2 and TRBJ1-5; D gene unclear. The CDR3 spans 14 residues. Trimming removed 7 bases from V and 3 bases from J, with 13 bases in between. Germline V CDR1 and CDR2: SNHLY, FYNNEI. The CDR3 here is CASNLGLINQPQHF. The CDR3 DNA reads TGTGCCAGCAATCTAGGACTGATCAATCAGCCCCAGCATTTT.

V gene TRBV19 combines with J gene TRBJ1-3; TRBD1 matches 9 bases. The germline V gene encodes CDR1 LNHDA and CDR2 SQIVND (reference sequence). The CDR3 runs to 14 residues. Trimming removed 8 bases from V and 4 bases from J; junction bases left unmatched: 6. In nucleotides, the CDR3 is TGTGCCAGTGGGACAGGGAATTTAGGAAACACCATATATTTT. Its translation is CASGTGNLGNTIYF.